This T cell receptor beta chain was documented in a study of T cell responses to AZD1222 COVID-19 vaccine. Generated by immunoSEQ multiplex PCR, the TCRdb table keeps only in-frame clones and is missing some. The data show around 160,000 clones, nearly 90% seen once. Looked up from germline, CDR1 is MNHNS and CDR2 is SASEGT. V lost 1 base and J lost 3, with 18 bases in between. This CDR3 is 17 amino acids long. The chain joins TRBV6-1 to TRBJ1-1; D possibly corresponds to TRBD1 (5 bases). The source of this sequence is an adult in good health. This specimen was peripheral blood, taken on day 0 of AZD1222 vaccination. CDR3 protein: CASSEGGYWLGDTEAFF. In nucleotides, the CDR3 is TGTGCCAGCAGTGAAGGGGGTTACTGGCTGGGGGACACTGAAGCTTTCTTT.